These T cell receptor beta chains were read from a single sample in a study of a mutant IDH1 vaccine in newly diagnosed glioma. Sequencing was performed with immunoSEQ multiplex PCR; in TCRdb, only in-frame clones are kept and a portion is missing. This repertoire shows roughly 51,000 clones, just over 85% found once; its top ten account for 2% to 2.5%. The sample here was PBMCs, taken from a glioma patient treated with radiotherapy, temozolomide or both. Receptors originate from a middle-aged man with glioma. Each CDR3 is given with its conserved first and last residue. Fields, in order: V gene, clone size, D gene, J gene, CDR3 protein, CDR3 DNA. A D gene is named only where the DNA matches it firmly. Not every row has a clone size; where given, it reads once, few, many or a size class.

>TRBV4-3|few|NA|TRBJ2-7
CASSQVTGGEQYF
TGCGCCAGCAGCCAAGTGACTGGGGGCGAGCAGTACTTC
>TRBV15|medium-sized|NA|TRBJ1-5
CATSRDQGPQHF
TGTGCCACCAGCAGAGATCAAGGGCCCCAGCATTTT
>TRBV27|NA|NA|TRBJ2-7
CASRKGAGGLHEQYF
TGTGCCAGCAGGAAGGGGGCGGGAGGTCTCCACGAGCAGTACTTC
>TRBV2|NA|TRBD2|TRBJ2-7
CAGTRGAYEQYF
TGTGCCGGGACTCGGGGGGCCTACGAGCAGTACTTC
>TRBV5-1|NA|NA|TRBJ2-1
CASSLEVGSYNEQFF
TGCGCCAGCAGCCTGGAAGTCGGATCCTACAATGAGCAGTTCTTC
>TRBV6-4|once|NA|TRBJ2-1
CASTLEWGFYNEQFF
TGTGCCAGCACCCTGGAGTGGGGTTTCTACAATGAGCAGTTCTTC
>TRBV19|NA|NA|TRBJ2-1
CASSTLGSGEQFF
TGTGCCAGTAGTACCCTGGGATCGGGGGAGCAGTTCTTC
>TRBV6-5|NA|NA|TRBJ1-2
CASSPIGAGHGYTF
TGTGCCAGCAGTCCTATAGGGGCAGGGCATGGCTACACCTTC
>TRBV6-4|once|NA|TRBJ2-2
CASSDSVGDTGELFF
TGTGCCAGCAGTGACTCGGTCGGGGACACCGGGGAGCTGTTTTTT
>TRBV28|NA|NA|TRBJ1-5
CASSFGYSNQPQHF
TGTGCCAGCAGTTTCGGGTATAGCAATCAGCCCCAGCATTTT
>TRBV25-1|NA|NA|TRBJ2-7
CASASFGAPYEQYF
TGTGCCAGCGCCTCTTTTGGGGCTCCTTACGAGCAGTACTTC